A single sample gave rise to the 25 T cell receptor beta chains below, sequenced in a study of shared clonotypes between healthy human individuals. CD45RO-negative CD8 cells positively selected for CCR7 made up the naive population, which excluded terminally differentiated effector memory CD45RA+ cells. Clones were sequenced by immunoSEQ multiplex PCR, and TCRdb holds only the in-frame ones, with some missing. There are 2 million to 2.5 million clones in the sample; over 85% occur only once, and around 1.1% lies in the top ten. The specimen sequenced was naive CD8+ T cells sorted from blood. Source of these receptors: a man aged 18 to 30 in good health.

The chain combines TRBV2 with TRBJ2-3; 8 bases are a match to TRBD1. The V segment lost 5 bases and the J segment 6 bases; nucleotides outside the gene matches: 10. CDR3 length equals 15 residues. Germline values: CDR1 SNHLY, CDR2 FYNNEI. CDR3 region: CASSYGQGGGDTQYF. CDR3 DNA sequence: TGTGCCAGCAGTTACGGACAGGGCGGTGGTGATACGCAGTATTTT.

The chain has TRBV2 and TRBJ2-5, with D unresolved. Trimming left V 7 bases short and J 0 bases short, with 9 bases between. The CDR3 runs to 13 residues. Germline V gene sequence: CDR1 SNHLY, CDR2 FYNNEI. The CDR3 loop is CASIAAHQETQYF. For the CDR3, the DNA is TGTGCCAGCATCGCAGCCCACCAAGAGACCCAGTACTTC.

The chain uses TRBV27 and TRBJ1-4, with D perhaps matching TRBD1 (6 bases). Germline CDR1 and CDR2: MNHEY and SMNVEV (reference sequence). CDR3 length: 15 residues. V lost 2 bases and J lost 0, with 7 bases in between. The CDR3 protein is CASSLGQSTNEKLFF. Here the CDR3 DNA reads TGTGCCAGCAGTTTAGGACAGTCAACTAATGAAAAACTGTTTTTT.

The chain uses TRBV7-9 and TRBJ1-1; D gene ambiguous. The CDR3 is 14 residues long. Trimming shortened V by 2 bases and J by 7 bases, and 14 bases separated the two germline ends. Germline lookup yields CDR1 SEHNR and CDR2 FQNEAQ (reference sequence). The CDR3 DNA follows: TGTGCCAGCAGCTTAAAAACGGTGGATGGTGAAGCTTTCTTT. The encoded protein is CASSLKTVDGEAFF.

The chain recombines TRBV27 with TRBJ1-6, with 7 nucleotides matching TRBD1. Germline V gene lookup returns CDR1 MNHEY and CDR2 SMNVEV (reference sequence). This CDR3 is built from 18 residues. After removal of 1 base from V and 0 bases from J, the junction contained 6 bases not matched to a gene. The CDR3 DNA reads TGTGCCAGCAGTTTATTTACGGGACAGAGCTCCTATAATTCACCCCTCCACTTT. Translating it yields CASSLFTGQSSYNSPLHF.

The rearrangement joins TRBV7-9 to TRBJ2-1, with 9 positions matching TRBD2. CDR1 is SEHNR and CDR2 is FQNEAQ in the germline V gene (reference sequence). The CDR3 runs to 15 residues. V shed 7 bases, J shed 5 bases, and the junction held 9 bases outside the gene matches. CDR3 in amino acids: CASNSLAGLNNEQFF. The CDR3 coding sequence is TGTGCCAGCAATTCTCTAGCGGGGTTGAACAATGAGCAGTTCTTC. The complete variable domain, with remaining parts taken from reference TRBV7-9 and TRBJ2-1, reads DTGVSQNPRHKITKRGQNVTFRCDPISEHNRLYWYRQTLGQGPEFLTYFQNEAQLEKSRLLSDRFSAERPKGSFSTLEIQRTEQGDSAMYLCASNSLAGLNNEQFFGPGTRLTVL.

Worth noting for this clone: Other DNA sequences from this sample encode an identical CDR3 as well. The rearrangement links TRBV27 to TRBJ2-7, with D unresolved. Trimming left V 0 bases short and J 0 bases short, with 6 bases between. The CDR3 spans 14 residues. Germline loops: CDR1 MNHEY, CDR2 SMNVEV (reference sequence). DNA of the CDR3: TGTGCCAGCAGTTTATCTGCAAGCTCCTACGAGCAGTACTTC. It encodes CASSLSASSYEQYF.

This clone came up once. The CDR3 DNA is TGTGCCAGCAGTGCCCTGACAGGGTTTGACTACGAGCAGTACTTC. Amino acids: CASSALTGFDYEQYF. The chain is built from TRBV25-1 and TRBJ2-7; 7 positions match TRBD1. V shed 4 bases, J shed 3 bases, and the junction held 9 bases outside the gene matches. Germline CDR1 is MGHDK and CDR2 is SYGVNS. CDR3 length: 15 amino acids.

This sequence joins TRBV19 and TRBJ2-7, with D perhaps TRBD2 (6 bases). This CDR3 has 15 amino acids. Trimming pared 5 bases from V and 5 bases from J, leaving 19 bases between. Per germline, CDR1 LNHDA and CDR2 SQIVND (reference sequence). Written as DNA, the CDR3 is TGTGCCAGTAGTCCATCGGGACTTTTAGCTGACGAGCAGTACTTC. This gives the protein CASSPSGLLADEQYF.

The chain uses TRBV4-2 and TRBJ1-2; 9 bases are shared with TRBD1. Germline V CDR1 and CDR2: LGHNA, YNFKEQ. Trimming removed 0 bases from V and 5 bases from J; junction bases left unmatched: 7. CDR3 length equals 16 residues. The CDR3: CASSQDYGTGMYGYTF. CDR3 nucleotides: TGTGCCAGCAGCCAAGATTATGGGACAGGGATGTATGGCTACACCTTC.

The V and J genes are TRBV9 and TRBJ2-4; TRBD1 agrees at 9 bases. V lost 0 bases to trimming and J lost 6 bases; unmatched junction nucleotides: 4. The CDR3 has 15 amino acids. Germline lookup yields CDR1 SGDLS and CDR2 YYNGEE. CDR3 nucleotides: TGTGCCAGCAGCGTAGGGGACAGGGCGGGAAACATTCAGTACTTC. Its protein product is CASSVGDRAGNIQYF.

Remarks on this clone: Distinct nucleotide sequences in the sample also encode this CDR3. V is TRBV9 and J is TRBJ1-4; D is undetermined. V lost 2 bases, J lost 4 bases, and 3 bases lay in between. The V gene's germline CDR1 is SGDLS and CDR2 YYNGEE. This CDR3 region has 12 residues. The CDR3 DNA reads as TGTGCCAGCAGCGTTGATAATGAAAAACTGTTTTTT. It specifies CASSVDNEKLFF.

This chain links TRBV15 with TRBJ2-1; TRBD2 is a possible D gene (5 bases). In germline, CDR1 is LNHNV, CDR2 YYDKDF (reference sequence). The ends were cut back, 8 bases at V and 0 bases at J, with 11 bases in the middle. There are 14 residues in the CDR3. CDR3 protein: CATADSSSYNEQFF. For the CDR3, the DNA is TGTGCCACCGCGGACTCAAGCTCCTACAATGAGCAGTTCTTC.

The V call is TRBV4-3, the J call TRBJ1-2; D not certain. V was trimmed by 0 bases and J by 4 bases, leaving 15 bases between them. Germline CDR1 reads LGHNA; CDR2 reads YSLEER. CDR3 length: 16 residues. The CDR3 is CASSQERAGRLYGYTF. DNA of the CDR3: TGCGCCAGCAGCCAAGAGCGGGCGGGGAGACTCTATGGCTACACCTTC.

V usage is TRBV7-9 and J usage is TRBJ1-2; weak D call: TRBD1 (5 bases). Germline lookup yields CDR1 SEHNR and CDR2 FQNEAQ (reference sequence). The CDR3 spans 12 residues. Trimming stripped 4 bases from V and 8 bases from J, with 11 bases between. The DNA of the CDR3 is TGTGCCAGCAGCTCTGGGGCCCCGGGCTACACCTTC. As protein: CASSSGAPGYTF.

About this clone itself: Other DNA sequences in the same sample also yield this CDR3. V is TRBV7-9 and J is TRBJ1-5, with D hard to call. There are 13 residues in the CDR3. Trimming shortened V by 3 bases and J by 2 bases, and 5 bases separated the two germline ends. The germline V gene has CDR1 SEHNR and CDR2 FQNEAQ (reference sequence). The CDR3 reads CASSFQGNQPQHF. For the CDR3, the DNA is TGTGCCAGCAGCTTCCAGGGCAATCAGCCCCAGCATTTT.

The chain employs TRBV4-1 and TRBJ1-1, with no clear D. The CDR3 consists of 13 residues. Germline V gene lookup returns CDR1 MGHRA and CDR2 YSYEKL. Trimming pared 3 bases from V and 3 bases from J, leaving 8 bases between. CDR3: CASSQASYTEAFF. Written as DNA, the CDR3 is TGCGCCAGCAGCCAGGCCAGCTACACTGAAGCTTTCTTT.

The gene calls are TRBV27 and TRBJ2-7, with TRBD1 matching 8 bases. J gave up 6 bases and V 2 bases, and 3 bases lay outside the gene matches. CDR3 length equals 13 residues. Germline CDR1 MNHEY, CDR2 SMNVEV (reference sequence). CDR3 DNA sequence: TGTGCCAGCAGTTTACAGGGGGCGAGCGAGCAGTACTTC. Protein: CASSLQGASEQYF.

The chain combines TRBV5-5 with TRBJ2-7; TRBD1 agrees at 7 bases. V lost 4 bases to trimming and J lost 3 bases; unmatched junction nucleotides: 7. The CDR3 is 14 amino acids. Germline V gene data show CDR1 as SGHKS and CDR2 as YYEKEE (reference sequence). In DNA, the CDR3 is TGTGCCAGCAGCGAACAGGGGCACTTCTACGAGCAGTACTTC. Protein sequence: CASSEQGHFYEQYF.

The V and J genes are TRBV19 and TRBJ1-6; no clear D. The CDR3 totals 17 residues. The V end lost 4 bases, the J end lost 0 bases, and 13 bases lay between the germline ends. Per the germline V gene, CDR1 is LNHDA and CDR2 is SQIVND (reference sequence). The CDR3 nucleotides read TGTGCCAGTAGTACCCCGGGCTGGAGCTCCTATAATTCACCCCTCCACTTT. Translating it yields CASSTPGWSSYNSPLHF.

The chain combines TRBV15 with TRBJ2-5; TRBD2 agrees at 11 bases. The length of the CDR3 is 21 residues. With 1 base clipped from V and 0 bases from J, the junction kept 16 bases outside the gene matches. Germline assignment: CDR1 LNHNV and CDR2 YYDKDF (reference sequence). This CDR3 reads CATSRALGSRLAGSYQETQYF. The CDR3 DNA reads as TGTGCCACCAGCAGAGCGTTGGGTTCTCGACTAGCGGGGTCGTACCAAGAGACCCAGTACTTC. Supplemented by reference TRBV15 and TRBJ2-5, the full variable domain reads DAMVIQNPRYQVTQFGKPVTLSCSQTLNHNVMYWYQQKSSQAPKLLFHYYDKDFNNEADTPDNFQSRRPNTSFCFLDIRSPGLGDTAMYLCATSRALGSRLAGSYQETQYFGPGTRLLVL.

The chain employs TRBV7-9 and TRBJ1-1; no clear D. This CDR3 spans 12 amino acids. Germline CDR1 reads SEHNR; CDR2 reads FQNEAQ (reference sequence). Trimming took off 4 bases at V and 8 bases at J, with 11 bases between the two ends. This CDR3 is CASSSVGMEAFF. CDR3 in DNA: TGTGCCAGCAGCTCCGTGGGAATGGAAGCTTTCTTT.

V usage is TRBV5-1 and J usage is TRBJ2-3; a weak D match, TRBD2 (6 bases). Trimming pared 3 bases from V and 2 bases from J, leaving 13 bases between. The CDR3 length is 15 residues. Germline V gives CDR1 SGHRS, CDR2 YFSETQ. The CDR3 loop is CASSYGEANTDTQYF. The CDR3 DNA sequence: TGCGCCAGCAGCTACGGGGAGGCAAACACAGATACGCAGTATTTT.

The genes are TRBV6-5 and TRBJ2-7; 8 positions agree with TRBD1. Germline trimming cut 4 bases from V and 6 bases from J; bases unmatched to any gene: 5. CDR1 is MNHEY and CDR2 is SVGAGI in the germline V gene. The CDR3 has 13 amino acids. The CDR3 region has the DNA TGTGCCAGCAGTTTCGGGACAGGCGGCGAGCAGTACTTC. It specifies CASSFGTGGEQYF.

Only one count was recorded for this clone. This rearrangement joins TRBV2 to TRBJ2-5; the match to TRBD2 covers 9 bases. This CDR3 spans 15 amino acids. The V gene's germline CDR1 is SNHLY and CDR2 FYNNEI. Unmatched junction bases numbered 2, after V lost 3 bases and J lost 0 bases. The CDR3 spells CASSDLAGYQETQYF. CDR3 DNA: TGTGCCAGCAGTGATCTAGCGGGGTACCAAGAGACCCAGTACTTC.